The 26 T cell receptor beta chains below were found in one sample sequenced in a study of tumor-infiltrating lymphocytes in oesophageal squamous cell carcinoma (dated by TCRdb to about 2016). Receptors were amplified or captured by PCR. The instrument was an Illumina HiSeq 2000. Clones were called with MiXCR by TCRdb after fastp trimmed the public reads at Q25, and only in-frame beta chains were retained. Identical CDR3 proteins give one entry, which carries the most common genes and DNA. The sample records some 10,000 distinct CDR3 sequences, approximately 57% of which are singletons. 26% of the sample lies in the top ten. Sample: esophageal tumor tissue. These receptors all come from a female donor with esophageal squamous cell carcinoma.

The chain carries TRBV12-3 or TRBV12-4 and TRBJ2-1; D remains unclear. Gene TRBJ2-5 matches the end of the DNA better, so the J call may be wrong. The CDR3 length is 13 residues. In DNA, the CDR3 is TGTGCCAGCAGTTTCGGTGTCGGGGAGACCCAGTACTTC. This codes for CASSFGVGETQYF.

The chain has TRBV7-8 and TRBJ2-6; 9 bases agree with TRBD1. Germline CDR1 is SGHVS and CDR2 is FQNEAQ. V lost 3 bases to trimming and J lost 2 bases; unmatched junction nucleotides: 8. This CDR3 comprises 18 residues. The CDR3 DNA reads as TGTGCCAGCAGCTTCTTCGGGGACAGGGTCCCTGGGGCCAACGTCCTGACTTTC. Its protein is CASSFFGDRVPGANVLTF. The full variable domain, rest sourced from reference TRBV7-8 and TRBJ2-6, is GAGVSQSPRYKVAKRGQDVALRCDPISGHVSLFWYQQALGQGPEFLTYFQNEAQLDKSGLPSDRFFAERPEGSVSTLKIQRTQQEDSAVYLCASSFFGDRVPGANVLTFGAGSRLTVL.

By share, this clonotype ranks as medium-sized. The V call is TRBV15, the J call TRBJ2-7; D may be TRBD1 (5 bases). Trimming shortened V by 1 base and J by 6 bases, and 13 bases separated the two germline ends. There are 14 residues in the CDR3. Germline V gene data show CDR1 as LNHNV and CDR2 as YYDKDF (reference sequence). Here the CDR3 DNA reads TGTGCCACCAGCAGAGGAGGCAGGGTTGGCGAGCAGTACTTC. This codes for CATSRGGRVGEQYF.

The chain joins TRBV6-1 to TRBJ2-3; 7 positions agree with TRBD2. The germline V gene has CDR1 MNHNS and CDR2 SASEGT. CDR3 length: 17 amino acids. Unmatched junction bases numbered 13, after V lost 6 bases and J lost 1 base. CDR3 bases: TGTGCCAGCAGCCTAATGGTGGTAGCGGGTGGCACAGATACGCAGTATTTT. This codes for CASSLMVVAGGTDTQYF.

The chain employs TRBV7-2 and TRBJ2-5, with no clear D. Near its end, the DNA agrees better with TRBJ2-1, so the J call may be wrong. This CDR3 spans 15 amino acids. Germline lookup yields CDR1 SGHTA and CDR2 FQGNSA. CDR3 bases: TGTGCCAGCAGCCAACGTTTATACGCCGGGAATGAGCAGTTCTTC. Translated: CASSQRLYAGNEQFF.

This clonotype was observed a few times. The rearrangement links TRBV5-5 to TRBJ1-5; 8 bases are shared with TRBD1. V lost 0 bases to trimming and J lost 11 bases; unmatched junction nucleotides: 13. The CDR3 totals 16 residues. Germline V gene lookup returns CDR1 SGHKS and CDR2 YYEKEE (reference sequence). The CDR3, as DNA: TGTGCCAGCAGCTTGGGAGGAGGCCAGGGGGCGCCGGCCCAGCATTTT. It translates to CASSLGGGQGAPAQHF.

This rearrangement joins TRBV7-8 to TRBJ2-2, with 7 bases fitting TRBD1. CDR3 length equals 13 residues. The V gene end was trimmed by 6 bases and the J gene end by 6 bases; junction bases not matched to a gene: 4. Germline values: CDR1 SGHVS, CDR2 FQNEAQ. The chain's CDR3 is CASRVTGAGELFF. In DNA form, the CDR3 reads TGTGCCAGCAGAGTTACAGGGGCCGGGGAGCTGTTTTTT.

The table lists this clonotype with many counts. A much bigger clone sits one base away, suggesting this may be a read error. The chain employs TRBV27 and TRBJ2-5; maybe TRBD2 (6 bases). Trimming removed 2 bases at V and 11 bases at J, with 18 bases between. Germline CDR1 is MNHEY and CDR2 is SMNVEV (reference sequence). The CDR3 extends over 14 amino acids. As DNA, the CDR3 is TGTGCCAGCAGTTTAAAGGGAGGATACAATGAGCAGTACTTC. This translates into CASSLKGGYNEQYF.

The V gene is TRBV7-8, the J gene TRBJ1-5, with a weak D call TRBD1 (5 bases). The CDR3 loop spans 16 amino acids. The V end was cut by 2 bases, the J end by 1 base, with 12 bases between. The germline gives CDR1 SGHVS, CDR2 FQNEAQ. CDR3 coding DNA: TGTGCCAGCAGCTTATCAAGGACACAAAGCAATCAGCCCCAGCATTTT. The encoded protein is CASSLSRTQSNQPQHF.

To note about this clonotype: The junction differs from germline at one of its ends, possibly a read error. The chain is built from TRBV28 and TRBJ2-3, with 7 positions matching TRBD1. The CDR3 totals 15 residues. Germline CDR1 and CDR2: MDHEN and SYDVKM. DNA for the CDR3: TGTGCCAGCTGTCAACAGGGGTGGGACGCAGATACGCTGTATTTT. Its translation: CASCQQGWDADTLYF.

The chain employs TRBV7-3 and TRBJ2-4; TRBD2 agrees at 7 bases. The J call could be wrong; TRBJ2-1 is a better fit for the DNA end. From germline, CDR1 is SGHTA and CDR2 FQGTGA. This CDR3 is 14 amino acids long. CDR3: CASSITGGSNEQFF. The CDR3, as DNA: TGTGCCAGCAGCATTACCGGCGGGAGCAATGAGCAGTTCTTC.

The chain carries TRBV10-3 and TRBJ2-3; D is undetermined. V gave up 0 bases and J gave up 6 bases, with 13 bases separating them. The CDR3 sequence is 15 residues long. Germline CDR1 reads ENHRY; CDR2 reads SYGVKD. The CDR3, as DNA: TGTGCCATCAGTGAGTCGGCTAGTTACGCGGATACGCAGTATTTT. This encodes CAISESASYADTQYF.

V usage is TRBV25-1 and J usage is TRBJ2-1; D is uncertain. The DNA end lines up better with TRBJ2-7; the J call may be wrong. The CDR3 covers 11 residues. Germline V gene lookup returns CDR1 MGHDK and CDR2 SYGVNS. Here the CDR3 DNA reads TGTGCCAGCAGTATTACAGACGAGCAGTACTTC. It translates to CASSITDEQYF.

Concerning this clonotype: One end of the junction fails to match germline, which may point to a read error. This chain connects TRBV28 to TRBJ1-5; possible D gene TRBD1, 6 bases. Germline V gene lookup returns CDR1 MDHEN and CDR2 SYDVKM. This CDR3 spans 11 amino acids. The CDR3 loop reads CASTNRVTLSF. The CDR3 nucleotides read TGTGCCAGCACGAACAGGGTAACCCTTTCCTTT.

The V call is TRBV7-2, the J call TRBJ2-3; TRBD1 agrees at 7 bases. The closer fit of TRBJ2-7 to the DNA end suggests the J call may be wrong. Germline loops: CDR1 SGHTA, CDR2 FQGNSA. The CDR3 extends over 14 amino acids. DNA for the CDR3: TGTGCCAGCAGCTTCCGGGACAGAGGCAACGAGCAGTACTTC. Amino acids: CASSFRDRGNEQYF.

The gene calls are TRBV7-8 and TRBJ2-1; D gene unclear. The DNA end is a closer match to TRBJ2-7, so the J assignment may be wrong. The germline V gene encodes CDR1 SGHVS and CDR2 FQNEAQ. The CDR3 totals 14 residues. The CDR3 sequence is CASSPRDNSHEQYF. The CDR3 DNA reads TGTGCCAGCAGCCCACGTGACAATTCCCACGAGCAGTACTTC.

As for this clonotype: In this CDR3 the conserved last residue, phenylalanine or tryptophan, is missing, so a read error is likely. It is unclear where the CDR3 begins or ends on the DNA, so no DNA is shown, and the CDR3 is as TCRdb lists it. The CDR3 is CASSLGGTG. The chain has TRBV7-9 and TRBJ1-1; the table assigns TRBD1, which was not confirmed against the DNA. CDR1 and CDR2 from the germline V gene are SEHNR and FQNEAQ (reference sequence). The length of the CDR3 is 9 amino acids, counting both ends.

This clonotype was observed a few times. The chain is built from TRBV7-6 and TRBJ2-5; D remains unclear. CDR1 is SGHVS, CDR2 FNYEAQ, per germline. The V end lost 0 bases, the J end lost 8 bases, and 7 bases lay between the germline ends. There are 12 residues in the CDR3. CDR3 sequence: CASSLAHVTQYF. CDR3 nucleotide sequence: TGTGCCAGCAGCTTAGCGCATGTCACCCAGTACTTC.

This clonotype turned up a few times. This may be a read error, as it is one base from a much larger clone. The chain is built from TRBV7-2 and TRBJ2-3; D call uncertain. The J call may be in error: the DNA end matches TRBJ2-1 better. This CDR3 comprises 14 residues. Germline V gene sequence: CDR1 SGHTA, CDR2 FQGNSA. In DNA form, the CDR3 reads TGTGCCAGCAGCTTAGGTGGCGGCCTTTACGAGCAGTTCTTC. Amino acid sequence: CASSLGGGLYEQFF.

The rearrangement uses TRBV7-2 and TRBJ2-6, with D unclear. This CDR3 comprises 14 residues. Germline CDR1 SGHTA, CDR2 FQGNSA. Between the trimmed V and J ends, which lost 5 bases and 0 bases, there was a span of 5 bases. The CDR3 protein is CASSRNSGANVLTF. CDR3 sequence (DNA): TGTGCCAGCAGCCGAAACTCTGGGGCCAACGTCCTGACTTTC.

This clonotype occurred a few times. The V gene is TRBV7-2, the J gene TRBJ1-1; D is unclear. V shed 5 bases and J shed 2 bases, with 12 bases lying between them. There are 14 residues in the CDR3. Germline V gene sequence: CDR1 SGHTA, CDR2 FQGNSA. CDR3 nucleotides: TGTGCCAGCAGCCATGGACGGGTCAACACTGAAGCTTTCTTT. Translated, it gives CASSHGRVNTEAFF.

In regard to this clonotype: No conserved phenylalanine or tryptophan ends this CDR3, so it is likely a read error. This chain joins TRBV7-2 and TRBJ2-3, with D unclear. Germline-derived CDR1 and CDR2 are SGHTA and FQGNSA. The CDR3 sequence is 14 residues long. Trimming stripped 1 base from V and 0 bases from J, with 5 bases between. The CDR3 bases are TGTGCCAGCAGCTTAGGGGCTAGCACAGATACGCAGTATTTA. It codes for CASSLGASTDTQYL.

This clonotype turned up a few times. At one boundary the junction diverges from the germline segment, which might be a read error. The V gene is TRBV7-7, the J gene TRBJ2-1; D might be TRBD1 (6 bases). The germline V gene has CDR1 SSHAT and CDR2 FNYEAQ (reference sequence). CDR3 length equals 15 residues. The CDR3 loop is CASSLFFAGENEQFF. CDR3 nucleotide sequence: TGTGCTAGCAGCTTATTTTTTGCAGGGGAAAATGAGCAGTTCTTC.

The CDR3 DNA is TGTGCCAGCAACCTGCGGGAGGTCCAAGAGACCCAGTACTTC. Translating it yields CASNLREVQETQYF. V is TRBV7-9 and J is TRBJ2-5; 8 bases are shared with TRBD2. V dropped 7 bases and J dropped 1; count of bases not matched to a gene: 5. The CDR3 loop spans 14 amino acids. Germline CDR1 is SEHNR and CDR2 is FQNEAQ (reference sequence). Drawing the rest from reference TRBV7-9 and TRBJ2-5, the complete variable domain is DTGVSQNPRHKITKRGQNVTFRCDPISEHNRLYWYRQTLGQGPEFLTYFQNEAQLEKSRLLSDRFSAERPKGSFSTLEIQRTEQGDSAMYLCASNLREVQETQYFGPGTRLLVL.

The chain carries TRBV7-2 and TRBJ2-4, with D possibly being TRBD2 (5 bases). The assigned J gene may be wrong: the sequence end matches TRBJ2-7 better. Germline V gene data show CDR1 as SGHTA and CDR2 as FQGNSA. The CDR3 sequence is 15 residues long. The CDR3 protein is CASSSASGPSYEQYF. As DNA, the CDR3 is TGTGCCAGCAGCTCCGCAAGCGGACCCTCCTACGAGCAGTACTTC.

As regards this clonotype: Germline and junction disagree at one end, which may indicate a read error. The chain links TRBV7-6 to TRBJ2-5; possibly TRBD1 or TRBD2 for D (5 bases each). The J call may be incorrect, as the DNA end agrees better with TRBJ2-1. Germline CDR1 SGHVS, CDR2 FNYEAQ. The CDR3 sequence is 13 residues long. The CDR3 reads CASSLGYGDEQFF. In DNA, the CDR3 is TGTGCTAGCAGCTTAGGATACGGGGACGAGCAGTTCTTC.